These T cell receptor beta chains were read from a single sample in a study of T cells in Graves' hyperthyroidism and ophthalmopathy. TCRdb reprocessed the multiplex PCR reads with MiXCR, giving one entry per CDR3 protein. Of about 380,000 distinct CDR3 sequences in the sample, about 13% were seen once. Sequencing was performed on blood. These receptors originate from a young man with Graves' hyperthyroidism that later progressed to Graves' ophthalmopathy. The CDR3 runs from the conserved cysteine through the conserved F or W. Each record gives: D gene, clone size, J gene, V gene, CDR3 DNA, CDR3 protein. D genes are given only for firm matches. Part of the rows lack a size; the others show once, few, many or a class for expanded clones.

NA,NA,TRBJ2-3,TRBV2,TGTGCCAGCAGTGAAACATATACGCAGTATTTT,CASSETYTQYF
TRBD2,NA,TRBJ2-7,TRBV27,TGTGCCAGCAGTTTAAAAGGGGACTACTACGAGCAGTACTTC,CASSLKGDYYEQYF
NA,few,TRBJ1-5,TRBV7-9,TGTGCCTCGGCGGGGACTCAGCCCCAGCATTTT,CASAGTQPQHF
NA,NA,TRBJ2-3,TRBV10-3,TGTGCCATCAGTAGTTCGACCCGCACAGATACGCAGTATTTT,CAISSSTRTDTQYF
NA,many,TRBJ2-3,TRBV28,TGTGCCAGCAGCCGGGACACAAGTAGCACAGATACGCAGTATTTT,CASSRDTSSTDTQYF
NA,NA,TRBJ1-5,TRBV30,TGTGCCTGGAGCCCTCGCCAGGGACCGATTTATAGCAATCAGCCCCAGCATTTT,CAWSPRQGPIYSNQPQHF
TRBD2,many,TRBJ2-3,TRBV6-2/TRBV6-3,TGTGCCAGCAGTAAACTAGCGGGGGAAGGTACGCAGTATTTT,CASSKLAGEGTQYF
NA,many,TRBJ1-1,TRBV11-3,TGTGCCAGCAGCTTAGTTGGGGCCGCTGAAGCTTTCTTT,CASSLVGAAEAFF
NA,few,TRBJ1-2,TRBV27,TGTGCCATCCGGGCAGGCGCTCCTAACTATGGCTACACCTTC,CAIRAGAPNYGYTF
NA,many,TRBJ1-1,TRBV11-2,TGTGCCAGCAGCGATTCAGGGAACACTGAAGCTTTCTTT,CASSDSGNTEAFF
TRBD1,many,TRBJ1-1,TRBV2,TGTGCCAGCAGGGACAGGGGGGTTTACACTGAAGCTTTCTTT,CASRDRGVYTEAFF
TRBD2,NA,TRBJ2-1,TRBV5-1,TGCGCCAGCAGCTTGGGTAGCGGGGGGGCCGGGGGTGAGCAGTTCTTC,CASSLGSGGAGGEQFF
NA,NA,TRBJ1-2,TRBV27,TGTGCCAGCAGTTTATGGGTTTCGGGGGGCTACACCTTC,CASSLWVSGGYTF
NA,NA,TRBJ2-2,TRBV10-3,TGTGCCATCAGTCCGGTTACCGGGGAGCTGTTTTTT,CAISPVTGELFF
TRBD1,few,TRBJ2-2,TRBV6-1,TGTGCCAGCAGTGTAGGGACAGGGGCCTCCACCGGGGAGCTGTTTTTT,CASSVGTGASTGELFF
NA,few,TRBJ1-3,TRBV6-1,TGTGCCAGCAGTTGGACGGAGCCCCACGCTGGAAACACCATATATTTT,CASSWTEPHAGNTIYF
NA,few,TRBJ2-6,TRBV27,TGTGCCAGCAGTTCTGGGGCAGGGGCCAACGTCCTGACTTTC,CASSSGAGANVLTF
NA,NA,TRBJ1-4,TRBV27,TGTGCCAGCAGTGCCGTCGTAGGGACCGAAAAACTGTTTTTT,CASSAVVGTEKLFF
NA,many,TRBJ1-2,TRBV7-9,TGTGCCAGCAGCTTAGTAAGCGACCCCAGTGGCTACACCTTC,CASSLVSDPSGYTF
TRBD1,many,TRBJ1-2,TRBV28,TGTGCCAGCGGCTCGGGACAGGGAAACTATGGCTACACCTTC,CASGSGQGNYGYTF
TRBD1,NA,TRBJ2-7,TRBV28,TGTGCCAGCAGTTCCCCGTCCGGGACAGGGTCAATCTACGAGCAGTACTTC,CASSSPSGTGSIYEQYF
TRBD2,few,TRBJ2-5,TRBV5-4,TGTGCCAGCAGCTTTGGAGACCCGATTGGCGGGGGGCCGCGAGGAGAGACCCAGTACTTC,CASSFGDPIGGGPRGETQYF
NA,many,TRBJ1-1,TRBV28,TGTGCCAGCAGTTTATTCAGGCCGAACACTGAAGCTTTCTTT,CASSLFRPNTEAFF
NA,many,TRBJ2-3,TRBV6-1,TGTGCCAGCAGTCCACAGTGGTTCACAGATACGCAGTATTTT,CASSPQWFTDTQYF
TRBD2,many,TRBJ2-2,TRBV7-2,TGTGCCAGCAGCTTACTAGCGGGGGGGCCGGGAGACACCGGGGAGCTGTTTTTT,CASSLLAGGPGDTGELFF
NA,many,TRBJ1-4,TRBV30,TGTGCCTCCCCTTTGGCTAATGAAAAACTGTTTTTT,CASPLANEKLFF
NA,many,TRBJ2-3,TRBV20-1,TGCAGTGAAGGGCAGGCGAACACAGATACGCAGTATTTT,CSEGQANTDTQYF
NA,NA,TRBJ1-5,TRBV30,TGTGCCTGGAGTGTAGGAGCCCCCAGGAATCAGCCCCAGCATTTT,CAWSVGAPRNQPQHF
TRBD1,many,TRBJ1-1,TRBV7-2,TGTGCCAGCAGCACGAGACAGGGGAACACTGAAGCTTTCTTT,CASSTRQGNTEAFF
NA,few,TRBJ1-6,TRBV19,TGTGCTAGTAGTATTGCAGGAAGGGTAAATTCACCCCTCCACTTT,CASSIAGRVNSPLHF
NA,many,TRBJ1-5,TRBV6-2/TRBV6-3,TGTGCCAGCAGTTACGGGGCTTTGGGACCCCGGGGCAATCAGCCCCAGCATTTT,CASSYGALGPRGNQPQHF
NA,few,TRBJ2-1,TRBV3-1,TGTGCCAGCAGCCACTTAGGGGGGGCAGACTACAATGAGCAGTTCTTC,CASSHLGGADYNEQFF
TRBD1,NA,TRBJ2-7,TRBV27,TGTGCCAGCAGGCAGGGGGCCACCTACGAGCAGTACTTC,CASRQGATYEQYF
NA,many,TRBJ2-7,TRBV20-1,TGCAGTGCTAGGAGAAGCGGGTCGGCTGCCGAGCAGTACTTC,CSARRSGSAAEQYF
NA,NA,TRBJ2-5,TRBV18,TGTGCCAGCTCACTATCAAGCCAAGAGACCCAGTACTTC,CASSLSSQETQYF
NA,NA,TRBJ1-6,TRBV20-1,TGCAGTGCTACTGGGCCGAGGGATTCACCCCTCCACTTT,CSATGPRDSPLHF
TRBD1,many,TRBJ2-7,TRBV7-9,TGTGCCAGCAGCTCAATAGGGACAGGGAGAAACAACGAGCAGTACTTC,CASSSIGTGRNNEQYF
TRBD2,many,TRBJ2-3,TRBV20-1,TGCAGTGCTAGAGCTGGCGGGGGGGACGCTGCTGGTACGCAGTATTTT,CSARAGGGDAAGTQYF
NA,many,TRBJ1-6,TRBV5-1,TGCGCCAGCAGCTTGGCGGCGGGGGCCAATTCACCCCTCCACTTT,CASSLAAGANSPLHF
NA,NA,TRBJ1-5,TRBV2,TGTGCCAGCAGTAAGGATTATAGCAATCAGCCCCAGCATTTT,CASSKDYSNQPQHF
TRBD1,few,TRBJ2-7,TRBV28,TGTGGCAGCAGCCCGGGACAGTACGAGCAGTACTTC,CGSSPGQYEQYF
NA,many,TRBJ1-1,TRBV18,TGTGCCAGCTCACTCAACAGGGAGGGCACTGAAGCTTTCTTT,CASSLNREGTEAFF
NA,few,TRBJ1-4,TRBV13,TGTGCCAGCAGCTTCGGACATAATGAGGAAAAACTGTTTTTT,CASSFGHNEEKLFF
NA,many,TRBJ1-2,TRBV5-1,TGCGCCAGCAGCTTGACACCCAACTATGGCTACACCTTC,CASSLTPNYGYTF
NA,many,TRBJ1-1,TRBV2,TGTGCCAGCAGTGAAGAGGGACCCGGGGCTTTCTTT,CASSEEGPGAFF
NA,few,TRBJ1-1,TRBV19,TGTGCCAGTAGTATACAGGGGCTGAACACTGAAGCTTTCTTT,CASSIQGLNTEAFF
NA,NA,TRBJ1-1,TRBV27,TGTGCCAGCAGTTTATCCTCCCGGGCTTTGAGGAACACTGAAGCTTTCTTT,CASSLSSRALRNTEAFF
TRBD1,many,TRBJ1-6,TRBV28,TGTGCCAGCAGTCCCGTACAGGGGCAAAATTCACCCCTCCACTTT,CASSPVQGQNSPLHF
TRBD1,many,TRBJ2-5,TRBV20-1,TGCAGTGTGGGACAGTTAGAGACCCAGTACTTC,CSVGQLETQYF
TRBD1,NA,TRBJ1-5,TRBV16,TGTGCCAGCAGCCAGACAGGGGTGGATCAGCCCCAGCATTTT,CASSQTGVDQPQHF
NA,many,TRBJ1-4,TRBV7-8,TGTGCCAGCAGCTACGCGGGATCAACTAATGAAAAACTGTTTTTT,CASSYAGSTNEKLFF
NA,NA,TRBJ1-4,TRBV20-1,TGCAGTGCTAGAGGCGGGGTGACAGGCCTTCTCGGGGAAAAACTGTTTTTT,CSARGGVTGLLGEKLFF
NA,many,TRBJ1-5,TRBV3-1,TGTGCCAGCAGTCCCGCCGGCAGGGCAAATCAGCCCCAGCATTTT,CASSPAGRANQPQHF
TRBD1,many,TRBJ1-1,TRBV7-9,TGTGCCAGCAGCCCCCGGGACAGGGGCAGGAACACTGAAGCTTTCTTT,CASSPRDRGRNTEAFF
NA,few,TRBJ1-2,TRBV19,TGTGCCAGTAGTATCTCTGGGGCCCTTGGCTATGGCTACACCTTC,CASSISGALGYGYTF
TRBD1,NA,TRBJ1-5,TRBV28,TGTGCCAGCATCTCCCCCGGGACAGGGATAAGCGATCAGCCCCAGCATTTT,CASISPGTGISDQPQHF
NA,NA,TRBJ2-3,TRBV11-2,TGTGCCAGCGGCTTAAGCTTTGGAGCTAGCGGCACAGATACGCAGTATTTT,CASGLSFGASGTDTQYF
TRBD1,many,TRBJ1-1,TRBV28,TGTGCCAGCAGTTTGACAGGGTACGACACTGAAGCTTTCTTT,CASSLTGYDTEAFF